This T cell receptor (beta chain) was documented in a study of blood T cell repertoires in COVID-19. Study at large: Researchers got acute and convalescent COVID-19 samples from the United States, Italy and Spain. The cDNA or gDNA used as material had been derived from T cells, B-cell-depleted T cells, or PBMCs.

V lost 4 bases, J lost 0 bases, and 5 bases lay in between. The CDR3 is made up of 13 amino acids. Germline V gene lookup returns CDR1 SGHNT and CDR2 YYREEE (reference sequence). Source study methods: Reference gene primer amplification gave nucleated cell count estimates. Profiled with immunoSEQ multiplex PCR; TCRdb holds only in-frame clones, not every one. V, J and clone size reflect that table, while D and trimming were determined from the DNA. The sample has about 180,000 clones, roughly nine tenths seen once; the top ten hold about a fifth. The sample was peripheral blood. The chain couples TRBV5-4 to TRBJ1-5; no clear D. The TCR was taken from a man in his 70s with active or convalescent COVID-19. The CDR3 region has the DNA TGTGCCAGCAGCCGAGATAGCAATCAGCCCCAGCATTTT. Translated: CASSRDSNQPQHF.